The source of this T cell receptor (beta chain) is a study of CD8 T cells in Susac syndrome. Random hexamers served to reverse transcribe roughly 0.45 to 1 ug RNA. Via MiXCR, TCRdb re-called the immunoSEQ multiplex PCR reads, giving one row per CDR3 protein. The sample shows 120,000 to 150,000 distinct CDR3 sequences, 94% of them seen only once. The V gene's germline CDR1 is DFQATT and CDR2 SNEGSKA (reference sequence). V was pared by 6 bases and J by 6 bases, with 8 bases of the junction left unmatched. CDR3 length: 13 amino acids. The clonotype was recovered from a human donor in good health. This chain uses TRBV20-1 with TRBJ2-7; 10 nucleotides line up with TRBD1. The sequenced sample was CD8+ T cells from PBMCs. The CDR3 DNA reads TGCAGTGCGTCGGGACAGGGGTTGGGCGAGCAGTACTTC. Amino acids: CSASGQGLGEQYF.